This T cell receptor (beta chain) was observed in a study of cytomegalovirus exposure and HLA in healthy donors. The PCR employed 60 Vbeta primers together with 13 Jbeta primers. Only in-frame clones appear in the TCRdb table, and some are missing; sequencing was by immunoSEQ multiplex PCR. The table has around 220,000 clones, more than 60% seen once. Study-wide results and caveats: Later analysis identified a missense DCLRE1C variant that was linked to TCR beta V- and J-gene trimming.

The CDR3 sequence is 19 residues long. Looked up from germline, CDR1 is SGHTA and CDR2 is FQGNSA. V was clipped by 5 bases and J by 1 base, with 21 bases between them. With regard to this clone: Its antigen is undetermined.

This TCR derives from a middle-aged man in good health and CMV-seronegative. J is TRBJ1-6 and V is TRBV7-2; D is perhaps TRBD1 (6 bases). Material: PBMCs. CDR3 sequence (DNA): TGTGCCAGCAGCCGGCAGGGGCCTCGGATGGGGTCCTATAATTCACCCCTCCACTTT. This encodes CASSRQGPRMGSYNSPLHF.